This TCR beta chain was recorded in a study of blood T cell repertoires in COVID-19 (TCRdb year 2020). About the full investigation: Samples from collaborators originated in the United States, Italy and Spain and spanned both the acute and convalescent phases of COVID-19. A freely available public database, intended as a resource for researchers studying the immune response to SARS-CoV-2, is where the repertoires were released. The samples were drawn from the first 160 participants of the ongoing ImmuneRACE study and from 1,254 subjects provided by 6 global collaborators. The prospective study material was composed of cDNA or gDNA derived from T cells, B-cell-depleted T cells, or PBMCs. Deeply sampled blood TCRbeta repertoires from subjects exposed to, actively infected with, or recovered from COVID-19 were included in the dataset. A de-identified subject ID, COVID-19 status, age in years and sex were almost always included in the sample metadata. Where available, HLA class I and class II types were taken from metadata supplied by the sample provider and were not determined by assay-based typing.

This clone was recorded only once. Its antigen remains undetermined. No base quality information exists; no much larger clone differs at one position. TCRbeta CDR3 regions were amplified from genomic DNA by means of the immunoSEQ Assay, a bias-controlled multiplex PCR. The paper's data handling went like this. The number of nucleated cells in each sample was estimated by amplification of reference gene primers within the assay. To quantify the absolute abundance of each unique TCRbeta CDR3 rearrangement, sequence reads were collapsed and filtered. Productive Simpson clonality was computed per sample as the square root of Simpson's diversity index over productive rearrangements. TCRdb took over this immuneACCESS table, retaining in-frame rearrangements with V and J assigned. Such tables are incomplete; in checked studies, under half of the missing clones stem from an unresolved V gene, and the remainder is unexplained. From that table come the V and J calls and clone size; the DNA was used to work out D and trimming. This sample lists about 110,000 clones; about two thirds were detected once. The ten largest clones add up to about 1.8% of the sample.

The paper's findings and limits, for the study overall: The amount of clinical and demographic metadata varied by source and participant and was provided uncurated.

From the germline V gene, CDR1 is SGHTA and CDR2 is FQGNSA. The CDR3 sequence holds 16 residues, the cysteine and phenylalanine included. Only the CDR3 portion is preserved as DNA: 48 bases, with reading frame beginning at the first base. V loses 1 base of germline sequence and J loses 1 base, and the interval between the two ends is 12 bases. Each collaborating institution followed its own protocols to collect whole blood in K2EDTA tubes. For TCRbeta analysis, collaborators shipped samples in one of three forms: frozen whole blood, isolated PBMCs, or DNA extracted from either of those sample types.

Recombination joined TRBV7-2 with TRBJ2-3; TRBD2 is perhaps the D gene, given 6 matching bases. Material for sequencing was peripheral blood. This TCR came from a woman in her 40s with acute or convalescent COVID-19. The DNA sequence is TGTGCCAGCAGCTTAGTAGCCGGGGGAGGCACAGATACGCAGTATTTT. Translated, it reads CASSLVAGGGTDTQYF.